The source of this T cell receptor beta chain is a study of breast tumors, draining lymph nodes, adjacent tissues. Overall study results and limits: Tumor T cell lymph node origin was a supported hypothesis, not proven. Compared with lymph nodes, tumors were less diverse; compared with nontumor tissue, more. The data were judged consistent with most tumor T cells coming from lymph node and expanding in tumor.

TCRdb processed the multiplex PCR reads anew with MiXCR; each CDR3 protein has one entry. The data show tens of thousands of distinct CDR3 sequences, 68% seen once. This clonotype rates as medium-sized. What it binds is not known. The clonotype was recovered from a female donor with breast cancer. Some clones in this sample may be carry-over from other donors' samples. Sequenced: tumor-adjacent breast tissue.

CDR3 residues: CSGRLGTGLMSEQYF. The CDR3 bases are TGCAGTGGGAGACTTGGGACAGGTTTGATGAGCGAGCAGTACTTC. The chain employs TRBV20-1 and TRBJ2-7, with 8 bases matching TRBD1. This CDR3 has 15 amino acids. The V and J ends lost 7 bases and 6 bases, in that order; junction bases with no gene match: 17. Germline assignment: CDR1 DFQATT and CDR2 SNEGSKA (reference sequence).